The present T cell receptor beta chain was sequenced within a study of blood T cells in healthy people across ages. At least ten counts were recorded for this clonotype. Its specificity is unknown. Whole-study findings and limits: Donor CMV status, an unknown factor, possibly confounded changes in expanded clonotypes. Researchers judged that diversity estimates from one million T cells fell short of true values. TCR beta diversity, measured per million T cells, fell in a roughly linear way with age.

A sample-barcoded 5' primer and a J-beta primer mix were used in a second PCR of roughly 6 to 12 cycles. TCRdb analysed the 5' RACE reads with MiXCR anew, one entry per CDR3 protein. The sample lists around 1,700,000 distinct CDR3 sequences; under 30% were seen once. Each donor was a healthy Caucasian individual from Russia, aged roughly 6 to 100. Sequenced sample: blood. The TCR sequence derives from a woman under 40 in good health.

The CDR3 region has the DNA TGTGCCAGCAGCCAAGTAGCGGTTCAAAACGAGCAGTACTTC. This codes for CASSQVAVQNEQYF. This chain uses TRBV14 with TRBJ2-7, with a weak D call TRBD2 (6 bases). There are 14 residues in the CDR3. Looked up from germline, CDR1 is SGHDN and CDR2 is FVKESK. V was clipped by 1 base and J by 5 bases, with 12 bases between them.